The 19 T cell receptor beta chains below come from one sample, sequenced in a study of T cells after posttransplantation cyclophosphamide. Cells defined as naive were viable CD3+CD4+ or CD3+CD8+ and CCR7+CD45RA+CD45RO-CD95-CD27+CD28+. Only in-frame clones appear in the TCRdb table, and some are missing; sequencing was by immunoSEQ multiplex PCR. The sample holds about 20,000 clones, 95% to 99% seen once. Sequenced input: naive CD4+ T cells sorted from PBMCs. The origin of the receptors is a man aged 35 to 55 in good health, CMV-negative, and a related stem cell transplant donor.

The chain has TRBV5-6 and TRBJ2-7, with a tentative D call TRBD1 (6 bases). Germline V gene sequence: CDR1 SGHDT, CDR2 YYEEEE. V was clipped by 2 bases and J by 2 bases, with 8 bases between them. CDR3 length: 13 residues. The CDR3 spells CASSFTGTYEQYF. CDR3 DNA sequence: TGTGCCAGCAGCTTCACAGGGACCTACGAGCAGTACTTC.

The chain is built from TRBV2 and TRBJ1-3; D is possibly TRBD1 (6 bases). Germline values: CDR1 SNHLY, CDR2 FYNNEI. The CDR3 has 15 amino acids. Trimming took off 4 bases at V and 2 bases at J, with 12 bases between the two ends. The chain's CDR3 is CASSANRATGNTIYF. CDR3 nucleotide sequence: TGTGCCAGCAGTGCCAACAGGGCAACTGGAAACACCATATATTTT. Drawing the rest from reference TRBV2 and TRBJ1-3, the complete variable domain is EPEVTQTPSHQVTQMGQEVILRCVPISNHLYFYWYRQILGQKVEFLVSFYNNEISEKSEIFDDQFSVERPDGSNFTLKIRSTKLEDSAMYFCASSANRATGNTIYFGEGSWLTVV.

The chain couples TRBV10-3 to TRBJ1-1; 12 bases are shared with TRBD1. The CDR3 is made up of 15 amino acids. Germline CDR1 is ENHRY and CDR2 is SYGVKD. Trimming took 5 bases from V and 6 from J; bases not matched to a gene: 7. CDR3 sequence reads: CAISRTGTGGPEAFF. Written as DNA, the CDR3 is TGTGCCATCAGTCGAACCGGGACAGGGGGCCCTGAAGCTTTCTTT.

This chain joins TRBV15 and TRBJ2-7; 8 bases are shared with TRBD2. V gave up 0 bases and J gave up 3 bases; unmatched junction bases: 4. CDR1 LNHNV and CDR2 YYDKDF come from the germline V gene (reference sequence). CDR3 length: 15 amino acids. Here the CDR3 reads CATSRESGSNYEQYF. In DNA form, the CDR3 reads TGTGCCACCAGCAGAGAGAGCGGGAGTAACTACGAGCAGTACTTC.

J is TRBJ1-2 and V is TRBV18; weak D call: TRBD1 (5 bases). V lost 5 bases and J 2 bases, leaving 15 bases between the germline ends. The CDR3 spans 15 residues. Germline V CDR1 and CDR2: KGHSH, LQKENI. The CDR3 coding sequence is TGTGCCAGCTCATCCCAGGGATCTGACAACTATGGCTACACCTTC. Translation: CASSSQGSDNYGYTF.

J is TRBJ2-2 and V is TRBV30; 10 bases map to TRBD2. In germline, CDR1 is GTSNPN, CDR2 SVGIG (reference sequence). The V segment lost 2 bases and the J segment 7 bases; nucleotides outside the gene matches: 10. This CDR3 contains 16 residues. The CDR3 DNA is TGTGCCTGGAGTTTTGGTCTAGCGGGAGATGGCGGGGAGCTGTTTTTT. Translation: CAWSFGLAGDGGELFF.

The DNA for the CDR3 is TGTGCCAGTCAAAATTGGGGACAGGGTTTACGCTACGAGCAGTACTTC. Its translation: CASQNWGQGLRYEQYF. The rearrangement joins TRBV28 to TRBJ2-7; 9 bases are a match to TRBD1. CDR3 length equals 16 residues. The ends lost 9 bases at V and 3 bases at J; junction bases unmatched: 15. Germline V gives CDR1 MDHEN, CDR2 SYDVKM.

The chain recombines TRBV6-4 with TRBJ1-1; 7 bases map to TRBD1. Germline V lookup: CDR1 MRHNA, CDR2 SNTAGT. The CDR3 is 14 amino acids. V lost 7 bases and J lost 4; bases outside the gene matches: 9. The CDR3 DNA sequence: TGTGCCAGCAAAGAGGACAGGCTCGGCACTGAAGCTTTCTTT. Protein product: CASKEDRLGTEAFF.

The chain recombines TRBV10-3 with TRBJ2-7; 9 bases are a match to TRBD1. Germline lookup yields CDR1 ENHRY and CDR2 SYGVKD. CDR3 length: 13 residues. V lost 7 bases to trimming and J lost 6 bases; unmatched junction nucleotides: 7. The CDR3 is CAIKSMTGGEQYF. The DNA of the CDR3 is TGTGCCATCAAGAGCATGACAGGGGGCGAGCAGTACTTC.

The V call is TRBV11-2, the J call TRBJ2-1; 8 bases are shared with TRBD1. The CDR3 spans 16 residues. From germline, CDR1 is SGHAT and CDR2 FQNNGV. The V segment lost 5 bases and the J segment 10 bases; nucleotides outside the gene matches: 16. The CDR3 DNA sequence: TGTGCCAGCAGCGGAAGGGGTCAGGGGGCCGGAGGAGAGCAGTTCTTC. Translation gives CASSGRGQGAGGEQFF.

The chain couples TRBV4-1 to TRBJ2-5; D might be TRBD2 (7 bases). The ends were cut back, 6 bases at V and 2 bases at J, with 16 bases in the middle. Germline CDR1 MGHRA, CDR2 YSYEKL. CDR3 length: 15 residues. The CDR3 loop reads CASSEGGPPQETQYF. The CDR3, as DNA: TGCGCCAGCAGTGAGGGGGGGCCTCCACAAGAGACCCAGTACTTC.

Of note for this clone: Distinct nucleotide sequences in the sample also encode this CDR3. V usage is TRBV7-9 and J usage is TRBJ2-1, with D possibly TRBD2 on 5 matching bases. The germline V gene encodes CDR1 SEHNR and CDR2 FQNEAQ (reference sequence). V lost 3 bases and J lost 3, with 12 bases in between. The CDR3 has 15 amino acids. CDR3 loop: CASSLTLGSYNEQFF. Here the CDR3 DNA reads TGTGCCAGCAGCTTGACATTAGGGAGCTACAATGAGCAGTTCTTC.

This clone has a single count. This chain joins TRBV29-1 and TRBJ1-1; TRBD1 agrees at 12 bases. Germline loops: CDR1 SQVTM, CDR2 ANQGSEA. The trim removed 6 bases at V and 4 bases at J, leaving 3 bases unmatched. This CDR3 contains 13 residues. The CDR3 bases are TGCAGCGTGGGGACAGGGGGCATCACTGAAGCTTTCTTT. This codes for CSVGTGGITEAFF. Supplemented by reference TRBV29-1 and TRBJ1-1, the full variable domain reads SAVISQKPSRDICQRGTSLTIQCQVDSQVTMMFWYRQQPGQSLTLIATANQGSEATYESGFVIDKFPISRPNLTFSTLTVSNMSPEDSSIYLCSVGTGGITEAFFGQGTRLTVV.

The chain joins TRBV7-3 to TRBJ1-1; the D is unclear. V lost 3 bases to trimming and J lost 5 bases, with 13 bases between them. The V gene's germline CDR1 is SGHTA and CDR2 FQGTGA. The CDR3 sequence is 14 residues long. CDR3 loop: CASSFTISGTEAFF. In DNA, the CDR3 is TGTGCCAGCAGCTTCACTATTTCGGGTACTGAAGCTTTCTTT.

The CDR3 coding sequence is TGTGCCAGCGCCCAAGCTGGTACAGGGGGGACCCGGTACGAGCAGTACTTC. Amino acids: CASAQAGTGGTRYEQYF. This sequence joins TRBV7-9 and TRBJ2-7; 8 bases agree with TRBD1. With V trimmed by 8 bases and J by 4 bases, 19 bases remained unmatched. CDR1 and CDR2 from the germline V gene are SEHNR and FQNEAQ (reference sequence). There are 17 residues in the CDR3.

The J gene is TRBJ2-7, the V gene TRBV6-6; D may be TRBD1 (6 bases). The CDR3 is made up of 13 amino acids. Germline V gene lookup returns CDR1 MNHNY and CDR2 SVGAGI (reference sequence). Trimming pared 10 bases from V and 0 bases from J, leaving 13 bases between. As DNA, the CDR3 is TGTGCCACTCAGGGGCGAAGCTCCTACGAGCAGTACTTC. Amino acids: CATQGRSSYEQYF.

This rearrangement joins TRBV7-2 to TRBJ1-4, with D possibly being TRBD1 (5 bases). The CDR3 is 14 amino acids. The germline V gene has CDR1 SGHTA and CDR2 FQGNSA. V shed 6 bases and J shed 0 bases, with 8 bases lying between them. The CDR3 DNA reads TGTGCCAGCAGACTGACAGCAACTAATGAAAAACTGTTTTTT. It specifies CASRLTATNEKLFF.

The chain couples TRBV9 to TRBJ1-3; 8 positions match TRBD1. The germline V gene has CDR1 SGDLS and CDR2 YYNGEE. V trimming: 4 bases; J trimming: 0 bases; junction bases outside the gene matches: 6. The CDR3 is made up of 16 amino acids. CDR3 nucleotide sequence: TGTGCCAGCAGCTTGTGGGACAGGAGCTCTGGAAACACCATATATTTT. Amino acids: CASSLWDRSSGNTIYF.

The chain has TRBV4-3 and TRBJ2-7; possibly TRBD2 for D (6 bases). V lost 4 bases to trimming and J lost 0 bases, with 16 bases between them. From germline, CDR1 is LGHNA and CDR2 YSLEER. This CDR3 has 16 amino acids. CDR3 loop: CASSPRGGGSSYEQYF. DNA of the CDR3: TGCGCCAGCAGCCCTCGGGGAGGTGGGAGCTCCTACGAGCAGTACTTC.